The 26 T cell receptor beta chains reported below all come from one sample, sequenced in a study of blood T cell repertoires in COVID-19. Some clones are missing from TCRdb's copy, which holds only in-frame ones; the method was immunoSEQ multiplex PCR. The table lists about 140,000 clones, roughly 90% of them singletons. The sequencing sample was made of peripheral blood. These receptors were taken from a man in his 70s with acute or convalescent COVID-19.

V and J are TRBV6-5 and TRBJ2-2, with D tentatively TRBD2 (7 bases). CDR1 and CDR2 (germline): MNHEY, SVGAGI. V was cut by 6 bases and J by 6 bases, with 14 bases left in between. CDR3 length: 14 amino acids. CDR3 DNA: TGTGCCAGCAGCCTATTGGGGGGGCCCGGGGAGCTGTTTTTT. This gives the protein CASSLLGGPGELFF.

The genes are TRBV27 and TRBJ2-7; D not certain. The CDR3 has 10 amino acids. Trimming shortened V by 2 bases and J by 9 bases, and 5 bases separated the two germline ends. Germline loops: CDR1 MNHEY, CDR2 SMNVEV (reference sequence). Written as DNA, the CDR3 is TGTGCCAGCAGTTTAATTCGGCAGTACTTC. Amino acid sequence: CASSLIRQYF.

This sequence joins TRBV20-1 and TRBJ2-1; D not certain. The length of the CDR3 is 11 residues. Germline values: CDR1 DFQATT, CDR2 SNEGSKA (reference sequence). V was clipped by 6 bases and J by 6 bases, with 9 bases between them. The CDR3 nucleotides read TGCAGTGCCCTTCCCGGCAATGAGCAGTTCTTC. It encodes CSALPGNEQFF.

The CDR3 spells CASSTGQGRSSYNEQFF. DNA of the CDR3: TGTGCCAGTAGTACCGGGCAGGGGAGAAGCTCCTACAATGAGCAGTTCTTC. The chain links TRBV19 to TRBJ2-1; maybe TRBD1 (6 bases). Germline V gene sequence: CDR1 LNHDA, CDR2 SQIVND (reference sequence). The CDR3 is 17 amino acids. V was pared by 4 bases and J by 0 bases, with 16 bases between.

The chain joins TRBV2 to TRBJ1-1; TRBD1 agrees at 9 bases. The V gene end was trimmed by 6 bases and the J gene end by 4 bases; junction bases not matched to a gene: 6. Per germline, CDR1 SNHLY and CDR2 FYNNEI. This CDR3 is 14 amino acids long. The CDR3 loop is CASSAQGASTEAFF. In DNA form, the CDR3 reads TGTGCCAGCAGCGCACAGGGGGCTAGCACTGAAGCTTTCTTT. Combining the CDR3 with reference TRBV2 and TRBJ1-1 gives the whole variable domain EPEVTQTPSHQVTQMGQEVILRCVPISNHLYFYWYRQILGQKVEFLVSFYNNEISEKSEIFDDQFSVERPDGSNFTLKIRSTKLEDSAMYFCASSAQGASTEAFFGQGTRLTVV.

The V and J genes are TRBV5-1 and TRBJ1-1; 7 bases match TRBD1. Germline CDR1 and CDR2: SGHRS and YFSETQ. CDR3 length: 14 amino acids. The trim removed 6 bases at V and 0 bases at J, leaving 5 bases unmatched. The CDR3, as DNA: TGCGCCAGCACTCAGGGGGACTTGAACACTGAAGCTTTCTTT. Translated: CASTQGDLNTEAFF.

The gene calls are TRBV28 and TRBJ2-7; TRBD1 aligns across 7 bases. V was pared by 8 bases and J by 2 bases, with 6 bases of the junction left unmatched. There are 13 residues in the CDR3. Germline V CDR1 and CDR2: MDHEN, SYDVKM. In DNA, the CDR3 is TGTGCCAGCGTCAGGGGGTCCCCCTACGAGCAGTACTTC. The encoded protein is CASVRGSPYEQYF. Filled out from reference TRBV28 and TRBJ2-7, the complete variable domain reads DVKVTQSSRYLVKRTGEKVFLECVQDMDHENMFWYRQDPGLGLRLIYFSYDVKMKEKGDIPEGYSVSREKKERFSLILESASTNQTSMYLCASVRGSPYEQYFGPGTRLTVT.

This chain connects TRBV28 to TRBJ1-2; tentative D call: TRBD1 (6 bases). Germline CDR1 reads MDHEN; CDR2 reads SYDVKM. The CDR3 has 12 residues. Deletions cut 6 bases from V and 9 bases from J, with 14 bases between. The CDR3 bases are TGTGCCAGCAGGCTACTACAGGGTCGCTACACCTTC. Encoded protein: CASRLLQGRYTF.

The V call is TRBV5-3, the J call TRBJ2-7, with 10 bases lining up with TRBD2. TRBV5-3 qualifies as an ORF whose function is uncertain. CDR3 length equals 16 residues. The V and J ends lost 2 bases and 4 bases, in that order; junction bases with no gene match: 9. CDR3 DNA sequence: TGTGCCAGAAGCTTTCAGCGGGAGGGAGGGGAGTACGAGCAGTACTTC. Protein product: CARSFQREGGEYEQYF.

This chain connects TRBV5-1 to TRBJ2-7; TRBD1 agrees at 11 bases. Germline lookup yields CDR1 SGHRS and CDR2 YFSETQ. The trim removed 6 bases at V and 3 bases at J, leaving 8 bases unmatched. The CDR3 consists of 15 residues. The CDR3 nucleotides read TGCGCCAGCACCCAGGGACAGGGGGAGTTCTACGAGCAGTACTTC. This sequence encodes CASTQGQGEFYEQYF.

The chain has TRBV18 and TRBJ2-1; TRBD1 might be the D (5 bases). With 3 bases removed from V and 10 bases from J, the gap between germline ends came to 16 bases. This CDR3 contains 14 residues. Germline lookup yields CDR1 KGHSH and CDR2 LQKENI. DNA for the CDR3: TGTGCCAGCTCACCGCAGGGTCCCGCCTCAGAGCAGTTCTTC. It codes for CASSPQGPASEQFF. The full variable domain, in which reference TRBV18 and TRBJ2-1 provide the parts outside the CDR3, is NAGVMQNPRHLVRRRGQEARLRCSPMKGHSHVYWYRQLPEEGLKFMVYLQKENIIDESGMPKERFSAEFPKEGPSILRIQQVVRGDSAAYFCASSPQGPASEQFFGPGTRLTVL.

In its sample, this clone was seen once. The chain recombines TRBV18 with TRBJ1-1; 9 bases align to TRBD1. Germline CDR1 KGHSH, CDR2 LQKENI. This CDR3 spans 15 amino acids. After removal of 3 bases from V and 3 bases from J, the junction contained 5 bases not matched to a gene. The CDR3 sequence is CASSPTGGADTEAFF. The CDR3 DNA sequence: TGTGCCAGCTCACCCACAGGGGGCGCCGACACTGAAGCTTTCTTT.

This clone has only a few counts. The genes are TRBV5-1 and TRBJ2-3; D is uncertain. The CDR3 sequence is 14 residues long. Germline V gene data show CDR1 as SGHRS and CDR2 as YFSETQ. V was pared by 4 bases and J by 3 bases, with 12 bases between. CDR3 sequence: CASSLQRGTDTQYF. CDR3 sequence (DNA): TGCGCCAGCAGCCTGCAAAGAGGAACAGATACGCAGTATTTT.

The rearrangement links TRBV19 to TRBJ1-5; tentatively, D is TRBD1 (6 bases). The V gene's germline CDR1 is LNHDA and CDR2 SQIVND (reference sequence). With 5 bases removed from V and 5 bases from J, the gap between germline ends came to 25 bases. The CDR3 runs 18 residues. CDR3 nucleotide sequence: TGTGCCAGTAGTTTTCCGTCGCTGGAAGACAGGTGGCATCAGCCCCAGCATTTT. This translates into CASSFPSLEDRWHQPQHF.

This clone has just a few counts. This chain joins TRBV14 and TRBJ2-3; no reliable D call. CDR1 is SGHDN, CDR2 FVKESK, per germline. CDR3 length: 15 amino acids. The germline V and J ends were trimmed by 0 bases and 1 base, with 8 bases remaining between them. The CDR3 DNA reads as TGTGCCAGCAGCCAAGATCAGATTCGCACAGATACGCAGTATTTT. Its translation is CASSQDQIRTDTQYF.

The chain combines TRBV7-8 with TRBJ2-7, with 10 bases matching TRBD2. CDR3 length: 19 residues. With V trimmed by 5 bases and J by 0 bases, 16 bases remained unmatched. Germline V CDR1 and CDR2: SGHVS, FQNEAQ. CDR3 sequence reads: CASSPYIASGGTNSYEQYF. The CDR3 bases are TGTGCCAGCAGCCCTTACATTGCTAGCGGGGGAACAAACTCCTACGAGCAGTACTTC.

This rearrangement joins TRBV6-5 to TRBJ2-1; TRBD2 might be the D (5 bases). Germline V gene lookup returns CDR1 MNHEY and CDR2 SVGAGI. V was shortened by 5 bases and J by 2 bases, with 10 bases between the two germline ends. This CDR3 comprises 14 residues. As DNA, the CDR3 is TGTGCCAGCAGTCCCGGGGTTCCCTACAATGAGCAGTTCTTC. Translated: CASSPGVPYNEQFF.

The chain carries TRBV5-1 and TRBJ2-3, with a possible D match to TRBD1 (6 bases). Trimming removed 3 bases at V and 6 bases at J, with 17 bases between. Germline V gene data show CDR1 as SGHRS and CDR2 as YFSETQ. CDR3 length equals 15 residues. The DNA for the CDR3 is TGCGCCAGCAGCTCGCTAGGGGGAAGATGGGATACGCAGTATTTT. Translating it yields CASSSLGGRWDTQYF.

This sequence joins TRBV19 and TRBJ1-1; 10 bases line up with TRBD1. Losses at the gene ends were 5 bases for V and 4 bases for J; bases not matched to a gene: 7. The CDR3 extends over 15 amino acids. CDR1 LNHDA and CDR2 SQIVND come from the germline V gene (reference sequence). CDR3 coding DNA: TGTGCCAGTAGTGTCCTGGGACAGGGGAGCACTGAAGCTTTCTTT. Translating gives CASSVLGQGSTEAFF.

J is TRBJ1-1 and V is TRBV6-5; 8 nucleotides match TRBD1. Germline V lookup: CDR1 MNHEY, CDR2 SVGAGI. Trimming removed 6 bases from V and 2 bases from J; junction bases left unmatched: 5. The CDR3 totals 14 residues. The CDR3 DNA reads as TGTGCCAGCAGCCGGACAGGGTTCAACACTGAAGCTTTCTTT. It yields the protein CASSRTGFNTEAFF.

The rearrangement links TRBV5-1 to TRBJ2-2; possibly TRBD1 for D (5 bases). Germline CDR1 reads SGHRS; CDR2 reads YFSETQ. Trimming removed 0 bases at V and 3 bases at J, with 12 bases between. CDR3 length: 16 amino acids. The CDR3: CASSLEQESYTGELFF. CDR3 DNA: TGCGCCAGCAGCTTGGAACAGGAGAGTTACACCGGGGAGCTGTTTTTT.

V is TRBV11-2 and J is TRBJ2-7; 15 bases fit TRBD2. The ends lost 3 bases at V and 5 bases at J; junction bases unmatched: 5. This CDR3 contains 16 residues. Germline-derived CDR1 and CDR2 are SGHAT and FQNNGV. The CDR3 coding sequence is TGTGCCAGCAGCTTTAAGGGACTAGCGGGAGGAGACGAGCAGTACTTC. It codes for CASSFKGLAGGDEQYF.

The chain joins TRBV7-9 to TRBJ1-2, with 7 bases that match TRBD1. The V and J ends lost 4 bases and 6 bases, in that order; junction bases with no gene match: 2. Per the germline V gene, CDR1 is SEHNR and CDR2 is FQNEAQ (reference sequence). The CDR3 is 12 amino acids. The CDR3 DNA is TGTGCCAGCAGCTCCGGGACAGATGGCTACACCTTC. It encodes CASSSGTDGYTF.

The table lists this clone with a count of one. The genes are TRBV6-5 and TRBJ2-2, with 7 bases matching TRBD2. The CDR3 covers 13 residues. Trimming cost V 6 bases and J 7 bases; bases outside gene matches: 5. The germline V gene has CDR1 MNHEY and CDR2 SVGAGI. Here the CDR3 reads CASRGTIGGELFF. The CDR3 coding sequence is TGTGCCAGCAGGGGGACTATCGGCGGGGAGCTGTTTTTT.

The chain combines TRBV9 with TRBJ2-1; 7 nucleotides match TRBD2. V was pared by 0 bases and J by 9 bases, with 9 bases of the junction left unmatched. Per the germline V gene, CDR1 is SGDLS and CDR2 is YYNGEE. The CDR3 loop spans 15 amino acids. CDR3 region: CASSVAAGYRGEQFF. CDR3 nucleotides: TGTGCCAGCAGCGTAGCAGCGGGATATCGAGGTGAGCAGTTCTTC.

The chain combines TRBV5-8 with TRBJ2-2; 7 bases match TRBD1. The V segment lost 5 bases and the J segment 3 bases; nucleotides outside the gene matches: 7. The germline V gene has CDR1 SGHTS and CDR2 YDEGEE. This CDR3 has 15 amino acids. The CDR3 nucleotides are TGTGCCAGCAGAAGACAGGGTTTTTACACCGGGGAGCTGTTTTTT. Translation: CASRRQGFYTGELFF.